A selection of T cell receptor beta chains follows, all from one sample in a study of blood T cell repertoires in COVID-19. Measured with immunoSEQ multiplex PCR; TCRdb has only the in-frame clones, and not every one. In the table there are approximately 260,000 clones, about 90% of which are singletons. The source material was peripheral blood. The receptor set was obtained from a man in his sixties who had recovered from COVID-19. The CDR3 runs from the conserved cysteine through the conserved F or W. D genes are given only for firm matches. Size tells how often a clone was seen (once, few, many) or the class of an expanded clone, and some rows leave it out.

D,V,J,size,DNA,CDR3
.,TRBV19,TRBJ1-3,once,TGTGCCAGTAAACCCTCCGCGGGGGCCTCTGGAAACACCATATATTTT,CASKPSAGASGNTIYF
TRBD1,TRBV7-8,TRBJ2-7,.,TGTGCCAGCAGCTTAACTCGGACAGGGGCCTACGAGCAGTACTTC,CASSLTRTGAYEQYF
.,TRBV27,TRBJ2-4,.,TGTGCCAGCAGGGCTTCCGGGGGCATTCAGTACTTC,CASRASGGIQYF
.,TRBV4-1,TRBJ1-2,few,TGCGCCAGCAGCCAAGACACAGGGAAGGGGTATGGCTACACCTTC,CASSQDTGKGYGYTF
TRBD1,TRBV6-5,TRBJ1-1,.,TGTGCCAGCACCGGACAGGGTAAATCTGAAGCTTTCTTT,CASTGQGKSEAFF
TRBD1,TRBV5-5,TRBJ1-2,.,TGTGCCAGCAGCCCTGGACAGGGAGTCTATGGCTACACCTTC,CASSPGQGVYGYTF
TRBD1,TRBV18,TRBJ2-6,.,TGTGCCAGCTCACCACCGACAGGGGGCCTGTCTGGGGCCAACGTCCTGACTTTC,CASSPPTGGLSGANVLTF
TRBD1,TRBV19,TRBJ2-1,.,TGTGCCAGTAGTATAGCGGGACAGGGGAGTGATGAGCAGTTCTTC,CASSIAGQGSDEQFF
TRBD2,TRBV9,TRBJ2-2,.,TGTGCCAGCAGCGTAGCATTAGCGGGGGAGTTCACCGGGGAGCTGTTTTTT,CASSVALAGEFTGELFF
TRBD2,TRBV28,TRBJ2-1,.,TGTGCCAGCAGCAGGAGACTAGCGGGGGTTTACAATGAGCAGTTCTTC,CASSRRLAGVYNEQFF
.,TRBV15,TRBJ2-5,.,TGTGCCACACGGAGCCAACTAGTGCAAGAGACCCAGTACTTC,CATRSQLVQETQYF
.,TRBV19,TRBJ1-3,.,TGTGCCAGTAGTAAGCGAGCCCTCTCTGGAAACACCATATATTTT,CASSKRALSGNTIYF
TRBD2,TRBV28,TRBJ2-3,.,TGTGCCAGCTCAGACCCCCTAGCGGGGGAAAGCACAGATACGCAGTATTTT,CASSDPLAGESTDTQYF
.,TRBV9,TRBJ1-1,.,TGTGCCAGCAGTTCGACCAGGGGAGAGGAGCGGAACACTGAAGCTTTCTTT,CASSSTRGEERNTEAFF
TRBD2,TRBV6-5,TRBJ2-5,.,TGTGCCAGCAGTAGGACTAGCGGGGGGGTGGAGACCCAGTACTTC,CASSRTSGGVETQYF
TRBD1,TRBV15,TRBJ2-2,.,TGTGCCACCAGCAGAGATCGGGGGACAGGTAGTATCGGGGAGCTGTTTTTT,CATSRDRGTGSIGELFF
.,TRBV9,TRBJ2-1,many,TGTGCCAGCAGCGCCCTAGCAGATTACAATGAGCAGTTCTTC,CASSALADYNEQFF
TRBD1,TRBV27,TRBJ1-5,.,TGTGCCAGCAGCTGGACAGGGATGAATCAGCCCCAGCATTTT,CASSWTGMNQPQHF
TRBD1,TRBV4-1,TRBJ1-2,few,TGCGCCAGCAGCCAGGAAACAGGGGTGGACTATGGCTACACCTTC,CASSQETGVDYGYTF
.,TRBV5-1,TRBJ1-2,.,TGCGCCAGCAGCGACATTATACGAGACTATGGCTACACCTTC,CASSDIIRDYGYTF
TRBD2,TRBV6-5,TRBJ2-7,.,TGTGCCAGCAGTTTTAGGGAGGGCGGCTACGAGCAGTACTTC,CASSFREGGYEQYF
.,TRBV5-8,TRBJ1-2,.,TGTGCCAGCAGCTTGATCTTTAGCCTCTATGGCTACACCTTC,CASSLIFSLYGYTF
.,TRBV27,TRBJ2-1,.,TGTGCCAGCCGGGGTGGGGGGACGAGGGAGCAGTTCTTC,CASRGGGTREQFF
TRBD2,TRBV18,TRBJ2-3,.,TGTGCCAGCTCACCGCAACTAGCGGGGTTCACAGATACGCAGTATTTT,CASSPQLAGFTDTQYF
TRBD1,TRBV5-4,TRBJ2-2,.,TGTGCCAGCAGCACGGGACAGCGAGAGGCCGGGGAGCTGTTTTTT,CASSTGQREAGELFF
.,TRBV3-1/TRBV3-2,TRBJ1-2,.,TGTGCCAGCAGCCAAGGTCGTGGCTACACCTTC,CASSQGRGYTF
TRBD2,TRBV7-2,TRBJ2-5,.,TGTGCCAGCAACTTACTAGCGGAGGAGACCCAGTACTTC,CASNLLAEETQYF
TRBD1,TRBV6-1,TRBJ1-2,.,TGTGCCAGCAGTGAAACGTGGGACAGTATCTATGGCTACACCTTC,CASSETWDSIYGYTF
TRBD1,TRBV19,TRBJ1-5,.,TGTGCCAGTAGTAGGGACAGCGGTCAGCCCCAGCATTTT,CASSRDSGQPQHF
TRBD1,TRBV5-1,TRBJ1-1,.,TGCGCCAGCAGTCACGTTCCAGGGGGGCTTTTTGTGAACACTGAAGCTTTCTTT,CASSHVPGGLFVNTEAFF
TRBD1,TRBV5-1,TRBJ1-6,.,TGCGCCAGCAGCTTGGGCCTGGGACAGGGCAATTCACCCCTCCACTTT,CASSLGLGQGNSPLHF
TRBD1,TRBV2,TRBJ1-1,few,TGTGCCAGCAAAGACAGGGGGCTTTCTGAAGCTTTCTTT,CASKDRGLSEAFF
.,TRBV28,TRBJ1-1,.,TGTGCCAGCAGTTTTGGGGGGGCTCCCCCAAACACTGAAGCTTTCTTT,CASSFGGAPPNTEAFF
.,TRBV7-2,TRBJ2-3,.,TGTGCCAGCAGCTCGAGACTAGGATCGGATACGCAGTATTTT,CASSSRLGSDTQYF
TRBD1,TRBV11-2,TRBJ1-1,.,TGTGCCAGCAGCCCGGGACAGGGCGCCACTGAAGCTTTCTTT,CASSPGQGATEAFF
TRBD1,TRBV27,TRBJ1-5,.,TGTGCCAGCAGTTTGAGGACAGGGTCCCAGCCCCAGCATTTT,CASSLRTGSQPQHF
TRBD1,TRBV18,TRBJ1-1,.,TGTGCCAGCTCAACAACAGGGGGCGTCACTGAAGCTTTCTTT,CASSTTGGVTEAFF
TRBD1,TRBV19,TRBJ2-1,.,TGTGCCAGTAGTATATCCGATGTAGGATACGCGGACAGGGGGTCGAATGAGCAGTTCTTC,CASSISDVGYADRGSNEQFF
TRBD1,TRBV6-5,TRBJ1-2,.,TGTGCCAGCAGCCCCGGGACAGGGGGCTATGGCTACACCTTC,CASSPGTGGYGYTF